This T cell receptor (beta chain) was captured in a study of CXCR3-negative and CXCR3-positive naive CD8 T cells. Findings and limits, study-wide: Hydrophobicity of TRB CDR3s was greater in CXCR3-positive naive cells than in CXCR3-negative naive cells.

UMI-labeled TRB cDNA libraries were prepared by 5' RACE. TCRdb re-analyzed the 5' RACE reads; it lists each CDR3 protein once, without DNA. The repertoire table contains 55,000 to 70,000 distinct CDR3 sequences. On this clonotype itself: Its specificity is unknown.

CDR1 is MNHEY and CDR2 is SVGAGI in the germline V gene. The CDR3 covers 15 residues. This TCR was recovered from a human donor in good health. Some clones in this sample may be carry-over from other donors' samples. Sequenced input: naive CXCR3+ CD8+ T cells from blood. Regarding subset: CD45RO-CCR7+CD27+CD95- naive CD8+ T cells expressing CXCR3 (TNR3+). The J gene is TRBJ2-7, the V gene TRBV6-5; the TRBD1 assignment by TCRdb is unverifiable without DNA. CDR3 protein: CASSYRDSHPYEQYF.